The sequence of this T cell receptor beta chain was determined in a study of blood T cell repertoires in COVID-19. Under the authors' procedure: Amplification of reference gene primers provided the estimated nucleated cell counts. The repertoire was sequenced with immunoSEQ multiplex PCR; TCRdb's copy has only in-frame clones and lacks some. Clonal size and the V and J genes are those of that table, whereas D and trimming came from the DNA. There are fewer than 200,000 clones in the sample; approximately 86% occur only once, and roughly 8.7% lies in the top ten. The material sequenced was peripheral blood. This receptor was identified in a man aged 50 to 60 with active or convalescent COVID-19.

CDR3 nucleotides: TGTGCCAGCAGTGATAGTGAGGGCGGGAGGATCTACGAGCAGTACTTC. It is translated as CASSDSEGGRIYEQYF. This sequence joins TRBV2 and TRBJ2-7, with TRBD2 matching over 8 bases. Losses at the gene ends were 3 bases for V and 3 bases for J; bases not matched to a gene: 10. Looked up from germline, CDR1 is SNHLY and CDR2 is FYNNEI. The CDR3 spans 16 residues.